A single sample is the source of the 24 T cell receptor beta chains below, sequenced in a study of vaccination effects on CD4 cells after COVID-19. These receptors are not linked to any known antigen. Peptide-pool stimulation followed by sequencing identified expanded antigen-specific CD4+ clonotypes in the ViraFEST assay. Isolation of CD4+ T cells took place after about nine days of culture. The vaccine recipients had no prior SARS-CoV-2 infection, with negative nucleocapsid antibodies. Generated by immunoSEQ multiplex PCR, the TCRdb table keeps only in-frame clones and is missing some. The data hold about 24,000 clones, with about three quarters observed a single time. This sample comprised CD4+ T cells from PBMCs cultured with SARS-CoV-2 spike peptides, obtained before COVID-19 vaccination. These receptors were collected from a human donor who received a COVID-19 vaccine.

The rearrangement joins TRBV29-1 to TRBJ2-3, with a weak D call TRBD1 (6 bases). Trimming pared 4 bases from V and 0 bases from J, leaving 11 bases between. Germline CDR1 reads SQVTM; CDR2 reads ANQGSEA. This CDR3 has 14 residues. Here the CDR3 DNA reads TGCAGCGTTGGTGGGACACCTAGCACAGATACGCAGTATTTT. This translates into CSVGGTPSTDTQYF.

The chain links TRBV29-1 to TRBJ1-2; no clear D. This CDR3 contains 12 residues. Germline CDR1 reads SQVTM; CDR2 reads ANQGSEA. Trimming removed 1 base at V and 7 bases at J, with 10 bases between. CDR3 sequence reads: CSVEAGGGGYTF. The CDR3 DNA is TGCAGCGTTGAAGCGGGAGGAGGTGGCTACACCTTC.

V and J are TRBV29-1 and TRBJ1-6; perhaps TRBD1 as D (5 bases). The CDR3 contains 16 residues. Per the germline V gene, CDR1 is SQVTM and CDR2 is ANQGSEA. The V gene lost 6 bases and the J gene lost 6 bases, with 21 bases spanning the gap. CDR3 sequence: CSVQYQGGGLNSPLHF. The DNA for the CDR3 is TGCAGCGTGCAATACCAGGGTGGGGGTCTTAATTCACCCCTCCACTTT.

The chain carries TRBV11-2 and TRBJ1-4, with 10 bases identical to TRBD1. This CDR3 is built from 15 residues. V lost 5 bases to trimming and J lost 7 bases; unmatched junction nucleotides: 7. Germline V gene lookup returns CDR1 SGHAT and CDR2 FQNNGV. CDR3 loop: CASSIDRGRAEKLFF. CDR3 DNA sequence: TGTGCCAGCAGCATCGACAGGGGGCGCGCTGAAAAACTGTTTTTT.

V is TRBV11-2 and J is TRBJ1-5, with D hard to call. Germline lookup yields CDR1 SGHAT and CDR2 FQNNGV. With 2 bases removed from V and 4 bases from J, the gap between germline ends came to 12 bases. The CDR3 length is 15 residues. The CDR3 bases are TGTGCCAGCAGCTTAAACATCAACGGAAATCAGCCCCAGCATTTT. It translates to CASSLNINGNQPQHF.

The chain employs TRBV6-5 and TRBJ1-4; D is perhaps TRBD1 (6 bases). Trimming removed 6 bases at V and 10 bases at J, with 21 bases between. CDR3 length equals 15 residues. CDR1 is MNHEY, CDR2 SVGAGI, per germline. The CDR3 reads CASSFRGGRLAKLFF. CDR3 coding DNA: TGTGCCAGCAGCTTCAGGGGTGGGAGACTGGCAAAACTGTTTTTT.

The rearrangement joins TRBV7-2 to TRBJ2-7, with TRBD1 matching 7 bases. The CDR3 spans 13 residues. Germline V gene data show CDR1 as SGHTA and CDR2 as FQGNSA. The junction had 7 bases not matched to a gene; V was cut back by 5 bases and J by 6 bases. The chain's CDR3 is CASSATGIGEQYF. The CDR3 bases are TGTGCCAGCAGCGCGACAGGGATTGGCGAGCAGTACTTC.

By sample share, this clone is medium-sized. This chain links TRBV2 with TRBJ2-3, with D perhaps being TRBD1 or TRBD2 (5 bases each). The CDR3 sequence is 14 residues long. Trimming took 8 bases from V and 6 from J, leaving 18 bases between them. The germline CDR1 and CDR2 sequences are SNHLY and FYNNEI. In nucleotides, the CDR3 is TGTGCCAGCGGGCTGGGTGGGGGTCCTGATACGCAGTATTTT. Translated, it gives CASGLGGGPDTQYF.

The CDR3 coding sequence is TGTGCCAGCAGCTTACGAGGAGTTAATGAAAAACTGTTTTTT. This gives the protein CASSLRGVNEKLFF. The chain employs TRBV7-8 and TRBJ1-4, with D unresolved. Trimming removed 2 bases from V and 4 bases from J, with 8 bases in between. CDR3 length: 14 amino acids. The germline V gene encodes CDR1 SGHVS and CDR2 FQNEAQ.

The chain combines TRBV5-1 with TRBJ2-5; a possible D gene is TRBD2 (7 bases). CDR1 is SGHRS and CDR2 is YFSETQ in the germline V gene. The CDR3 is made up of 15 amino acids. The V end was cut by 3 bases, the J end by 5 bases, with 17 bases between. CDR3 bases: TGCGCCAGCAGCTCCTGGGGGGGGCGCTGGGAGACCCAGTACTTC. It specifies CASSSWGGRWETQYF.

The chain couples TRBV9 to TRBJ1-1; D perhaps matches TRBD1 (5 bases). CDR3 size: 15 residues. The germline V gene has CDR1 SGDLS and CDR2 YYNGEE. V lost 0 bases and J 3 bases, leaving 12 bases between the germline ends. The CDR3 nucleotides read TGTGCCAGCAGCGTAGACGAGGGGATGGACACTGAAGCTTTCTTT. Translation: CASSVDEGMDTEAFF.

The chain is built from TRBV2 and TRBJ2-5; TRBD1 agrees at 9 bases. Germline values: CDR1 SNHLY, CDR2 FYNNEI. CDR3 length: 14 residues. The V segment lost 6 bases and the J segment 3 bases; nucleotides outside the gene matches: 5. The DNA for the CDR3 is TGTGCCAGCAGGATACAGGGGGCTGAAGAGACCCAGTACTTC. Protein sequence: CASRIQGAEETQYF.

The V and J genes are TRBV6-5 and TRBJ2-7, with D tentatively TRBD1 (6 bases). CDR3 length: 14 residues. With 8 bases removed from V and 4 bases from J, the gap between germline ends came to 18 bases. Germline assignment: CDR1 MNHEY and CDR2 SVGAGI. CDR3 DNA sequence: TGTGCCAGCCTAATTACAGGGAATGGATACGAGCAGTACTTC. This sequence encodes CASLITGNGYEQYF.

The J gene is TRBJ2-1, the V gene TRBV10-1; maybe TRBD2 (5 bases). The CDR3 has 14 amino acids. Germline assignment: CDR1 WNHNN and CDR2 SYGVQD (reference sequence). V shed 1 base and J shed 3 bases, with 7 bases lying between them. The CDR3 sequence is CASSELRDYNEQFF. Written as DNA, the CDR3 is TGCGCCAGCAGTGAGTTGAGGGACTACAATGAGCAGTTCTTC.

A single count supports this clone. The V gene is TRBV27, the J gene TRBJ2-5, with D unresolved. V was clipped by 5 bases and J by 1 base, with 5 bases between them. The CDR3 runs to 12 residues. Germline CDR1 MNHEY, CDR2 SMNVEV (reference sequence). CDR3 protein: CASSPVQETQYF. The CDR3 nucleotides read TGTGCCAGCAGTCCCGTCCAAGAGACCCAGTACTTC.

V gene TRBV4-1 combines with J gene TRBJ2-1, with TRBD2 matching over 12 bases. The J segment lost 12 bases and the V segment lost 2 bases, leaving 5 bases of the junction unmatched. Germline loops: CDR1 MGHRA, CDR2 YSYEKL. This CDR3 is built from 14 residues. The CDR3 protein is CASSQKTSGSGQFF. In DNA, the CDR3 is TGCGCCAGCAGCCAAAAGACTAGCGGGAGTGGGCAGTTCTTC.

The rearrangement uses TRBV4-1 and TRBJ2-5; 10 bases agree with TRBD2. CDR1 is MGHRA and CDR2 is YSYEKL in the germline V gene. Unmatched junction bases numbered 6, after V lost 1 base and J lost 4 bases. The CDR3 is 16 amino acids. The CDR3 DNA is TGCGCCAGCAGCCAAGCAGCGGGAGGGCCGGGAGAGACCCAGTACTTC. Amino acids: CASSQAAGGPGETQYF.

The CDR3 sequence: CASSPYHGADTQYF. CDR3 bases: TGTGCCAGCAGCCCCTACCATGGCGCAGATACGCAGTATTTT. The chain combines TRBV27 with TRBJ2-3, with D uncertain. The CDR3 extends over 14 amino acids. Trimming took off 6 bases at V and 4 bases at J, with 14 bases between the two ends. Germline values: CDR1 MNHEY, CDR2 SMNVEV (reference sequence).

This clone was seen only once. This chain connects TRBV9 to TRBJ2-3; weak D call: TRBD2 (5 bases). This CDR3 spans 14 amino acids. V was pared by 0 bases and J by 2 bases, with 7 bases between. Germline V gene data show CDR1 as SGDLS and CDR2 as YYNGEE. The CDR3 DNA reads TGTGCCAGCAGCGTAGCGACTACCACAGATACGCAGTATTTT. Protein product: CASSVATTTDTQYF.

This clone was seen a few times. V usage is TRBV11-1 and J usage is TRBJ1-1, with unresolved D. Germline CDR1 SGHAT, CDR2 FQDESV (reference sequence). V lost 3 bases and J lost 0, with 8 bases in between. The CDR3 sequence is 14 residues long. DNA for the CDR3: TGTGCCAGCAGCTTGGCCAGATTGAACACTGAAGCTTTCTTT. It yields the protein CASSLARLNTEAFF.

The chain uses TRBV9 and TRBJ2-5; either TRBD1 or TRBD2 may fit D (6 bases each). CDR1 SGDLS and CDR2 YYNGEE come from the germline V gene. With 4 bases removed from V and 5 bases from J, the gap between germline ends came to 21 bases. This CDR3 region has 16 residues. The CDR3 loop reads CASSPSGGGGGETQYF. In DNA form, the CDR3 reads TGTGCCAGCAGCCCATCAGGTGGAGGGGGTGGCGAGACCCAGTACTTC. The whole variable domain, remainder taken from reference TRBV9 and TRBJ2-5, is DSGVTQTPKHLITATGQRVTLRCSPRSGDLSVYWYQQSLDQGLQFLIQYYNGEERAKGNILERFSAQQFPDLHSELNLSSLELGDSALYFCASSPSGGGGGETQYFGPGTRLLVL.

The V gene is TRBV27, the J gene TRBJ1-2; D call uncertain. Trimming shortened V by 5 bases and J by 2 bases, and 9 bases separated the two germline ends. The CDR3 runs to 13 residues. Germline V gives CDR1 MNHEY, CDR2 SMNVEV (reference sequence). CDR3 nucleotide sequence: TGTGCCAGCAGTGGCATGGGAAACTATGGCTACACCTTC. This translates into CASSGMGNYGYTF.

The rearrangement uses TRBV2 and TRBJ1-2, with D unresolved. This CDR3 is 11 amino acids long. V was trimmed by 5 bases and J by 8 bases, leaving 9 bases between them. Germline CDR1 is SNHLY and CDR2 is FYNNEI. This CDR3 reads CASSYAGGYTF. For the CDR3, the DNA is TGTGCCAGCAGTTATGCGGGAGGCTACACCTTC.

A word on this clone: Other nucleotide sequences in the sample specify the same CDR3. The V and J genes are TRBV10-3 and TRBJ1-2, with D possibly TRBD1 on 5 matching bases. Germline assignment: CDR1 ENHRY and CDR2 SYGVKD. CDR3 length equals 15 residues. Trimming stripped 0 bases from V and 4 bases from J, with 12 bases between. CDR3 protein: CAISESGGAGYGYTF. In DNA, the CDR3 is TGTGCCATCAGTGAGTCTGGAGGGGCGGGCTATGGCTACACCTTC.